The entry below describes one TCR beta chain. V shed 4 bases and J shed 9 bases, with 16 bases lying between them. The length of the CDR3 is 14 residues. Germline CDR1 ENHRY, CDR2 SYGVKD. It was genomic DNA that served as the template for profiling TCR beta VDJ and CDR3. TCRdb called the reads again in MiXCR, with one record for every CDR3 protein. This sample has about 120,000 distinct CDR3 sequences; under 60% occur once, and the top ten carry under 35%. The data stem from a study of CD8+CD57+ T cells in acquired aplastic anemia. Patients sequenced had flow cytometry evidence of CD8+CD57+ cell expansion.

The V and J genes are TRBV10-3 and TRBJ2-1, with D tentatively TRBD2 (6 bases). Specimen: sorted CD4+, CD8+, or CD8+CD57+ T cells (not recorded which) from PBMCs. The receptor was derived from a human donor with aplastic anemia. The CDR3 DNA is TGTGCCATCAGTGTGGTGGGAGGAGAGGTTGAGCAGTTCTTC. Translated, it gives CAISVVGGEVEQFF.